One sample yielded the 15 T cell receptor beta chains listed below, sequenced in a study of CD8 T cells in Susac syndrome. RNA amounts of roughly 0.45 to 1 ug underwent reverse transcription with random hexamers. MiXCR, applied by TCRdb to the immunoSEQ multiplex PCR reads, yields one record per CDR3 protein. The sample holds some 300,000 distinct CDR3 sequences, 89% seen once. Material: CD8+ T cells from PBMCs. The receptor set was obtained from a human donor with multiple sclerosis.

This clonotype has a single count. The CDR3 region is CASSLGGTYTDTQYF. In nucleotides, the CDR3 is TGTGCCAGCAGCTTAGGGGGGACTTACACAGATACGCAGTATTTT. The chain joins TRBV7-2 to TRBJ2-3; possibly TRBD2 for D (6 bases). Germline values: CDR1 SGHTA, CDR2 FQGNSA. The CDR3 contains 15 residues. The V end lost 1 base, the J end lost 2 bases, and 10 bases lay between the germline ends.

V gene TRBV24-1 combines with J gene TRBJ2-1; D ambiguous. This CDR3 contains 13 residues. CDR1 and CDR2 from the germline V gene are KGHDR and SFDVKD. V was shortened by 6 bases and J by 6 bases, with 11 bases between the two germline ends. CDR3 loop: CATSYDLSNEQFF. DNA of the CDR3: TGTGCCACCAGTTATGACCTCAGCAATGAGCAGTTCTTC.

The CDR3 protein is CAILRDRDGYTF. The CDR3 DNA reads TGTGCCATCCTCCGGGACAGGGATGGCTACACCTTC. The chain recombines TRBV2 with TRBJ1-2; TRBD1 matches at 9 bases. V trimming: 10 bases; J trimming: 6 bases; junction bases outside the gene matches: 6. This CDR3 spans 12 amino acids. Looked up from germline, CDR1 is SNHLY and CDR2 is FYNNEI.

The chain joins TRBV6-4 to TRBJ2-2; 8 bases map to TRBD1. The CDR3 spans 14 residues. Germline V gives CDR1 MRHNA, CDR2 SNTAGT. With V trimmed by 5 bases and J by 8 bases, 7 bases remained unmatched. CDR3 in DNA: TGTGCCAGCAGTCCCGGGACAGGTCATGGGGAGCTGTTTTTT. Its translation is CASSPGTGHGELFF.

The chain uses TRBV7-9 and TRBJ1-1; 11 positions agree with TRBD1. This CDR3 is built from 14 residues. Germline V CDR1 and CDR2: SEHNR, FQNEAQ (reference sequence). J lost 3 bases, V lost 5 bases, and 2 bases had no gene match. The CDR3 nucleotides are TGTGCCAGCAGCGGACAGGGGGCGGACACTGAAGCTTTCTTT. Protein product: CASSGQGADTEAFF. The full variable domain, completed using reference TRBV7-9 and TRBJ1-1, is DTGVSQNPRHKITKRGQNVTFRCDPISEHNRLYWYRQTLGQGPEFLTYFQNEAQLEKSRLLSDRFSAERPKGSFSTLEIQRTEQGDSAMYLCASSGQGADTEAFFGQGTRLTVV.

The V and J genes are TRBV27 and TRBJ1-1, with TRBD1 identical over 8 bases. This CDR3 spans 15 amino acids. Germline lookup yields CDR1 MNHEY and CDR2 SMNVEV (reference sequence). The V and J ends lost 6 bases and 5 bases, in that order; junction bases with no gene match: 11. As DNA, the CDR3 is TGTGCCAGCAGAGAAGACAGGGGAGGACGGACTGAAGCTTTCTTT. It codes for CASREDRGGRTEAFF.

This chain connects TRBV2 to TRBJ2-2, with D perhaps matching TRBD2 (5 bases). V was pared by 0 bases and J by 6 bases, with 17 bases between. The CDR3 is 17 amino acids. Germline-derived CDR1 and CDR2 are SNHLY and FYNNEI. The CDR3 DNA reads TGTGCCAGCAGTGAAGCGGGGAAGTCAGGAGGCCCCGGGGAGCTGTTTTTT. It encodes CASSEAGKSGGPGELFF.

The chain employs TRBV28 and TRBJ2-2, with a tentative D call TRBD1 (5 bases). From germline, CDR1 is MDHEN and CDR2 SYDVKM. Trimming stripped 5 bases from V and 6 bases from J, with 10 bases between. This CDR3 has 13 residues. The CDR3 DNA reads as TGTGCCAGCAGTCCGCAGGGCTCCGGGGAGCTGTTTTTT. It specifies CASSPQGSGELFF.

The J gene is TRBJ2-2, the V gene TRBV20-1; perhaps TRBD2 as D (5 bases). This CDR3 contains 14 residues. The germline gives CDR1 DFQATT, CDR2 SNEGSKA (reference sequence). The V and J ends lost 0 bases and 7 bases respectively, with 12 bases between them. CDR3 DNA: TGCAGTGCTAGAGATCCGGGAATTGGCGGGGAGCTGTTTTTT. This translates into CSARDPGIGGELFF.

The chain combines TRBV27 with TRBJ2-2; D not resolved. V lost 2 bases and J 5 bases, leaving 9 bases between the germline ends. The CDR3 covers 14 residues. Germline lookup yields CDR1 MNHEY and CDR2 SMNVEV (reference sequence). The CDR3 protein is CASSLDGSTGELFF. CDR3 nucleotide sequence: TGTGCCAGCAGTTTAGACGGCTCTACCGGGGAGCTGTTTTTT.

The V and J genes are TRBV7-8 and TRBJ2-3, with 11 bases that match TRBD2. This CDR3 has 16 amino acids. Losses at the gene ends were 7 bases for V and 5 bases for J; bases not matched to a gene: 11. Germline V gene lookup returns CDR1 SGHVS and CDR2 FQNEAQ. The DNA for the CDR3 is TGTGCCAGCACCCCCATTAGCGGGAGGGCCCGAGATACGCAGTATTTT. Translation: CASTPISGRARDTQYF.

The CDR3 reads CSVEIGGTGETGELFF. CDR3 nucleotides: TGCAGCGTTGAAATTGGCGGGACAGGGGAAACCGGGGAGCTGTTTTTT. The rearrangement links TRBV29-1 to TRBJ2-2; 10 bases align to TRBD1. The V segment lost 2 bases and the J segment 5 bases; nucleotides outside the gene matches: 8. The CDR3 has 16 amino acids. In germline, CDR1 is SQVTM, CDR2 ANQGSEA.

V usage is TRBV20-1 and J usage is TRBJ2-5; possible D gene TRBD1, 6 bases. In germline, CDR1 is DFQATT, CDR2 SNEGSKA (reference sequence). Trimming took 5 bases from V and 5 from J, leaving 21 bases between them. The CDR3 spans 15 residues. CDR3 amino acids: CSAGYRETLRETQYF. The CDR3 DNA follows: TGCAGTGCTGGGTACAGGGAGACCCTTCGGGAGACCCAGTACTTC.

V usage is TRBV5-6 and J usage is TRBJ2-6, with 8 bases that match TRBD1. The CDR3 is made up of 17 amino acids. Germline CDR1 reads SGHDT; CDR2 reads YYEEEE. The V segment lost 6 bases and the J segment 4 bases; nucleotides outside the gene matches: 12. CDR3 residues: CASTLLRDRTGANVLTF. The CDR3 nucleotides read TGTGCCAGCACCCTCTTACGGGACAGGACCGGGGCCAACGTCCTGACTTTC.

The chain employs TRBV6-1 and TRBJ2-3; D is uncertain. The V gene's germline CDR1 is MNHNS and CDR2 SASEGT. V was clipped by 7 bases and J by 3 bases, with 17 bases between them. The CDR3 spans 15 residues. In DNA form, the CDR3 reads TGTGCCAGCACCGATGGCCGGCTGGAAACAGATACGCAGTATTTT. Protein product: CASTDGRLETDTQYF.